These 3 T cell receptor beta chains were all obtained from the same sample, sequenced in a study of identical twins. Each CDR3 protein gets one entry after TCRdb re-called the 5' RACE reads with MiXCR. The repertoire has some 1,700,000 distinct CDR3 sequences, less than 40% of them found once; the top ten carry around 0.25%. Material for sequencing was cord blood. These receptors came from a newborn girl in good health.

This chain links TRBV6-1 with TRBJ1-2; 7 nucleotides line up with TRBD1. Germline V lookup: CDR1 MNHNS, CDR2 SASEGT. V dropped 5 bases and J dropped 1; count of bases not matched to a gene: 4. The CDR3 spans 14 residues. CDR3 region: CASSITGVNYGYTF. For the CDR3, the DNA is TGTGCCAGCAGTATCACAGGGGTTAACTATGGCTACACCTTC.

Concerning this clonotype itself: A much larger clone lies a single base off, so this may be a read error. V is TRBV5-6 and J is TRBJ2-1; D call uncertain. With the DNA end fitting TRBJ2-7 better, the J assignment may be wrong. The CDR3 spans 11 residues. In germline, CDR1 is SGHDT, CDR2 YYEEEE. The CDR3 sequence: CASSFTNEQYF. The CDR3 bases are TGTGCCAGCAGCTTTACGAATGAGCAGTACTTC.

This clonotype was seen only once. One end of the junction is discordant with germline, which a read error may explain. The DNA for the CDR3 is TGCACCAGCAGCCGGGGACAGCTCACAGATACGCAGTATTTT. Amino acid sequence: CTSSRGQLTDTQYF. V usage is TRBV5-1 and J usage is TRBJ2-3, with 7 nucleotides matching TRBD1. This CDR3 spans 14 amino acids. CDR1 is SGHRS, CDR2 YFSETQ, per germline.